The T cell receptor beta chain described here comes from a study of neurological immune-mediated disorders. Study-level background: Of around 35 multiple sclerosis patients, about 31 were relapsing-remitting and 3 secondary progressive. Study-wide findings and caveats: Grouping of repertoires by phylogeny put those of 18 of 34 multiple sclerosis patients into a single related-CDR3 cluster, a possible signature. TCR clonal expansion peaked in HTLV-1-associated myelopathy patients and was lowest in multiple sclerosis patients.

Every sequencing run produced over 160 million TCR-beta sequences that came from 15-18 subjects. TCRdb recomputed calls from the 5' RACE reads with MiXCR, one row per CDR3 protein. The table has tens of thousands of distinct CDR3 sequences, 4% to 6% seen once. Germline V lookup: CDR1 LGHNA, CDR2 YSLEER. This CDR3 is 14 amino acids long. V shed 0 bases, J shed 8 bases, and the junction held 3 bases outside the gene matches. In this sample, this clonotype turned up many times. The antigen is undetermined. The chain uses TRBV4-3 and TRBJ2-1, with 8 bases matching TRBD2. Sequencing was done on a sample of PBMCs. The clonotype comes from a man aged 18-30 years with multiple sclerosis. This CDR3 is CASSQDGTSHEQFF. The CDR3 bases are TGCGCCAGCAGCCAAGATGGGACTAGTCATGAGCAGTTCTTC.